This T cell receptor (beta chain) is drawn from a study of cytomegalovirus exposure and HLA in healthy donors. Study background: The 110 or so validation repertoires were produced on the same platform as the 720 or so repertoires of the first cohort. This was reported in a later analysis.

CDR3 length: 14 residues. V was pared by 4 bases and J by 5 bases, with 14 bases between. Looked up from germline, CDR1 is SEHNR and CDR2 is FQNEAQ (reference sequence). This table comes from immunoSEQ multiplex PCR, and its TCRdb copy is limited to in-frame clones, with some not included. The sample records approximately 210,000 clones, around nine tenths being singletons. The rearrangement uses TRBV7-9 and TRBJ1-2; D may be TRBD1 (6 bases). The clonotype was recovered from a woman aged 18-35 years in good health and CMV-seronegative. The sample consisted of PBMCs. The CDR3 nucleotides are TGTGCCAGCAGCTCCACGTTGACAGGTTATGGCTACACCTTC. As protein: CASSSTLTGYGYTF. Looking up the rest from reference TRBV7-9 and TRBJ1-2 gives the full variable domain: DTGVSQNPRHKITKRGQNVTFRCDPISEHNRLYWYRQTLGQGPEFLTYFQNEAQLEKSRLLSDRFSAERPKGSFSTLEIQRTEQGDSAMYLCASSSTLTGYGYTFGSGTRLTVV.